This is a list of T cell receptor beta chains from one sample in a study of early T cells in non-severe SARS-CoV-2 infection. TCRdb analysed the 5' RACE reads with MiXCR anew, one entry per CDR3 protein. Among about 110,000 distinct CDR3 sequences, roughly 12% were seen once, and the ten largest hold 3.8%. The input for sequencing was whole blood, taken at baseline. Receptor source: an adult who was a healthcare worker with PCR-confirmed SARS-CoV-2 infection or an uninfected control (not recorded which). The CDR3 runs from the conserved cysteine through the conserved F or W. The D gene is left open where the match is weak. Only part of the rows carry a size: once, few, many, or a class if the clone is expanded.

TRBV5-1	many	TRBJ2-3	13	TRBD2	TGCGCCAGCAGCGAAACTAGCGGGGATACGCAGTATTTT	CASSETSGDTQYF
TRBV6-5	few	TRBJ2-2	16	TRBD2	TGTGCCAGCAGTTACGGGACTAGCGGGAACACCGGGGAGCTGTTTTTT	CASSYGTSGNTGELFF
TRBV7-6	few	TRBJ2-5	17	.	TGTGCCAGCAGCCAACCCAGCGGGCGGCTGATAGGAGAGACCCAGTACTTC	CASSQPSGRLIGETQYF
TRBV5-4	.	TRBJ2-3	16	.	TGTGCCAGCAGTACTCGATCGACCGGGGGCACAGATACGCAGTATTTT	CASSTRSTGGTDTQYF
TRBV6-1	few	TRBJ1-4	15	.	TGTGCCAGCAGTAGGCGACAGGAACGTAAGGAAAAACTGTTTTTT	CASSRRQERKEKLFF
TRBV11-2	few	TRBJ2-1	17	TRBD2	TGTGCCAGCAGCTTAGATCGTAATAGCGGGACTAACAATGAGCAGTTCTTC	CASSLDRNSGTNNEQFF
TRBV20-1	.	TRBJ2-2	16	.	TGCAGTGCTAGAGATCATCGGGGTAGCGGAACCGGGGAGCTGTTTTTT	CSARDHRGSGTGELFF
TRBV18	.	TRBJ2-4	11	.	TGTGCCAGCTCACCCGGGAACATTCAGTACTTC	CASSPGNIQYF
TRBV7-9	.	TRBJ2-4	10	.	TGTGCCAGTAATCCAAACATTCAGTACTTC	CASNPNIQYF
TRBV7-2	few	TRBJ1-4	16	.	TGTGCCAGCAGCCTGGGTTACAGGGAGTTTAATGAAAAACTGTTTTTT	CASSLGYREFNEKLFF
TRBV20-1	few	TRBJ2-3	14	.	TGCAGCCCGGGACATCCCGAGGGGACAGATACGCAGTATTTT	CSPGHPEGTDTQYF
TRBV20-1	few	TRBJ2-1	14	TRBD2	TGCAGTGCCCGACTAGCGGGAGATATCAATGAGCAGTTCTTC	CSARLAGDINEQFF
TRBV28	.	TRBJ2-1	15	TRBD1	TGTGCCAGCATCGAACAGGGGACAAAATACAATGAGCAGTTCTTC	CASIEQGTKYNEQFF
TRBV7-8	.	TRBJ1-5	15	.	TGTGCCAGCAGCTTAGATGAGAGTCGCAATCAGCCCCAGCATTTT	CASSLDESRNQPQHF
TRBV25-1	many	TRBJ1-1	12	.	TGTGCCAGCAGTGACAGTCCCACTGAAGCTTTCTTT	CASSDSPTEAFF
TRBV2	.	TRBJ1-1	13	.	TGTGCCAGCAGAACACAGCCGAACACTGAAGCTTTCTTT	CASRTQPNTEAFF
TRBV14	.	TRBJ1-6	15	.	TGTGCCAGCAGCCCCCTGACAGTCGCCAATTCACCCCTCCACTTT	CASSPLTVANSPLHF
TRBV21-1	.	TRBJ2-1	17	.	TGTGCCAGCAGCTCCCGACTAGCGGGGGACCTCTACAATGAGCAGTTCTTC	CASSSRLAGDLYNEQFF
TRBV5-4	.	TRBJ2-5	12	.	TGTGCCAGCAGCTTGGACGGCGGGCAGGGGTACTTC	CASSLDGGQGYF
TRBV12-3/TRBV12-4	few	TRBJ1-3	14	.	TGTGCCAGCAGTCCGACAGTCTCTGGAAACACCATATATTTT	CASSPTVSGNTIYF
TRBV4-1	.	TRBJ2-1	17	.	TGCGCCAGCAGCCAACGGTTAATAGAGAAAAGCTACAATGAGCAGTTCTTC	CASSQRLIEKSYNEQFF
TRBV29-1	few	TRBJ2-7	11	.	TGCAGCGTTGGCCCAGGGTACGAGCAGTACTTC	CSVGPGYEQYF
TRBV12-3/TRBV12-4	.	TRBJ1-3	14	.	TGTGCCAGCAGTTTATCAGGGTCAGGAAACACCATATATTTT	CASSLSGSGNTIYF
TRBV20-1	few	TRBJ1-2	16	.	TGCAGTGCCCCCAGTGGCGGACGGGGTTCTAACTATGGCTACACCTTC	CSAPSGGRGSNYGYTF
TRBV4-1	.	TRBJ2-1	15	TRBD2	TGCGCCAGCAGCATGGGACTAGCGGGAGTAGGTGAGCAGTTCTTC	CASSMGLAGVGEQFF
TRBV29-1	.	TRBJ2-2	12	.	TGCAGCGTAGCCCCTAGGGCCGGGGAGCTGTTTTTT	CSVAPRAGELFF
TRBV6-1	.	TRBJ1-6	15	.	TGTGCCAGCACCCCCTTATTGGAGCCCAATTCACCCCTCCACTTT	CASTPLLEPNSPLHF
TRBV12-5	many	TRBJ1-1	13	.	TGTGCTAGCAACCACCGAGAGGGCACTGAAGCTTTCTTT	CASNHREGTEAFF
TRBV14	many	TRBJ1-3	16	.	TGTGCCAGCAGCCAAGCTCAGGGTTCGACTGGAAACACCATATATTTT	CASSQAQGSTGNTIYF
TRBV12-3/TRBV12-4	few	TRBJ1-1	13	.	TGTGCCAGCAGTGGTACAGAGAACACTGAAGCTTTCTTT	CASSGTENTEAFF
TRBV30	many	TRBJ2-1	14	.	TGTGCCTGGAAACCATCTAGCCGGGCCAATGAGCAGTTCTTC	CAWKPSSRANEQFF
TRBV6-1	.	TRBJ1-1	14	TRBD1	TGTGCCAGCAGTGAGACAGGGGGGGGGACTGAAGCTTTCTTT	CASSETGGGTEAFF
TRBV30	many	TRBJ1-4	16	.	TGTGCCTGGAGTGTTAGTTTGGGCCAGAGTAATGAAAAACTGTTTTTT	CAWSVSLGQSNEKLFF
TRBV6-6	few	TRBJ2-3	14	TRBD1	TGTGCCAGCAGTCGGACAGGGCAAGGAGATACGCAGTATTTT	CASSRTGQGDTQYF
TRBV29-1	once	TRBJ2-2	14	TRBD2	TGCAGCGTTAGGACTAGCGTGCGGACCGGGGAGCTGTTTTTT	CSVRTSVRTGELFF
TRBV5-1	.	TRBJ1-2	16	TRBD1	TGCGCCAGCAGCCCAGGACAGGGTCTAGTCGGCTATGGCTACACCTTC	CASSPGQGLVGYGYTF
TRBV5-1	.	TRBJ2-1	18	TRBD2	TGCGCCAGCAGCCCGTGGACAGCCGGGACTAGCGGGCCAAATGAGCAGTTCTTC	CASSPWTAGTSGPNEQFF
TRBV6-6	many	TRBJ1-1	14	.	TGTGCCAGCAGACCCACTTCTGGGGGCACTGAAGCTTTCTTT	CASRPTSGGTEAFF
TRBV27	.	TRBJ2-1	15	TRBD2	TGTGCCAGCAGTTTATGGACTAGCGGGTACAATGAGCAGTTCTTC	CASSLWTSGYNEQFF
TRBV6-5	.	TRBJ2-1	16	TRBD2	TGTGCCAGCAGTAGTCGGCTAGCGGAGGACTACAATGAGCAGTTCTTC	CASSSRLAEDYNEQFF
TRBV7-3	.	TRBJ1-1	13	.	TGTGCCAGCAGCTTAATGGGATACACTGAAGCTTTCTTT	CASSLMGYTEAFF
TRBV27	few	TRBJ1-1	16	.	TGTGCCAGCAGTTTATCCCCCCCCGGTGGCGGCACTGAAGCTTTCTTT	CASSLSPPGGGTEAFF
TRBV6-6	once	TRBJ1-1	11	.	TGTGCCAGCAGTTCACAGCTCGGAGCTTTCTTT	CASSSQLGAFF
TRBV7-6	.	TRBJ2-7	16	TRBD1	TGTGCCAGCAGCTTAGCCGGGACAGGCTTAACCTACGAGCAGTACTTC	CASSLAGTGLTYEQYF
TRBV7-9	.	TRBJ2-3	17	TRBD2	TGTGCCAGCAGCTACGGACTAGCGGGGCCCTCCACAGATACGCAGTATTTT	CASSYGLAGPSTDTQYF
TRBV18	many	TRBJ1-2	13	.	TGTGCCAGCTCACCAGACAATTCCTATGGCTACACCTTC	CASSPDNSYGYTF
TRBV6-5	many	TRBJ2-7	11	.	TGTGCCAGCAGAGGGACCTACGAGCAGTACTTC	CASRGTYEQYF
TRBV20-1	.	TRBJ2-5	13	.	TGCAGTGCTCGGGACTCGCCCCAAGAGACCCAGTACTTC	CSARDSPQETQYF
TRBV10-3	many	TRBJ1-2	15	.	TGTGCCATCAGGCCAGGGCCTCAGGCTAACTATGGCTACACCTTC	CAIRPGPQANYGYTF
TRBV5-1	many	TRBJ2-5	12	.	TGCGCCAGCAGCAGGCGACAAGAGACCCAGTACTTC	CASSRRQETQYF
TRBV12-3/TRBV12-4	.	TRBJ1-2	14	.	TGTGCCAGCAGTGGCCACAGGGCTAACTATGGCTACACCTTC	CASSGHRANYGYTF
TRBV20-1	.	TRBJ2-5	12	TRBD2	TGCAGTGCCCGGGGGGGCGTCGAGACCCAGTACTTC	CSARGGVETQYF
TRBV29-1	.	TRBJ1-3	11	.	TGCAGCGTTGATAATGGAAACACCATATATTTT	CSVDNGNTIYF
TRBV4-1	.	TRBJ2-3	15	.	TGCGCCAGCAGCCAAGATCTTTGGGGGAAAGATACGCAGTATTTT	CASSQDLWGKDTQYF
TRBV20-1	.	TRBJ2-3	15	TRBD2	TGCAGTGCTAGAGGTTGGACTAGCGGGAGTAATACGCAGTATTTT	CSARGWTSGSNTQYF
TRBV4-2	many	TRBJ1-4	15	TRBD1	TGTGCCAGCAGCCAAGTTGAGGGGGCAGGGGAAAAACTGTTTTTT	CASSQVEGAGEKLFF
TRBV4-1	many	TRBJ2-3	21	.	TGCGCCAGCAGCCAAGACTGGGGACACCTTTACCCTTACTCTAGCACAGATACGCAGTATTTT	CASSQDWGHLYPYSSTDTQYF